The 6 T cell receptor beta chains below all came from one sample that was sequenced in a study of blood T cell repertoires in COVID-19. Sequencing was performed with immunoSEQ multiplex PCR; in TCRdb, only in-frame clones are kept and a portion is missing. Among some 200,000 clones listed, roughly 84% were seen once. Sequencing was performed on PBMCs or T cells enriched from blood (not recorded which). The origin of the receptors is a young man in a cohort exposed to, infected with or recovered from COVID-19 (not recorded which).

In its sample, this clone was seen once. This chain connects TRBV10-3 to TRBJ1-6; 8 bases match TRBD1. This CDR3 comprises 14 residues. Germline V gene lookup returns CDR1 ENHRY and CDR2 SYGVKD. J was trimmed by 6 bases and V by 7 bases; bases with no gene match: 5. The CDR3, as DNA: TGTGCCATCAAGGGACAGGAGTCTAATTCACCCCTCCACTTT. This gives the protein CAIKGQESNSPLHF.

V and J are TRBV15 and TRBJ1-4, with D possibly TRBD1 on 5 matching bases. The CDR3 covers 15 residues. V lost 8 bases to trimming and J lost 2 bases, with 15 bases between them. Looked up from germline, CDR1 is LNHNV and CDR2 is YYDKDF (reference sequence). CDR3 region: CATSRGGSTNEKLFF. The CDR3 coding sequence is TGTGCCACCTCTAGGGGAGGGTCTACTAATGAAAAACTGTTTTTT.

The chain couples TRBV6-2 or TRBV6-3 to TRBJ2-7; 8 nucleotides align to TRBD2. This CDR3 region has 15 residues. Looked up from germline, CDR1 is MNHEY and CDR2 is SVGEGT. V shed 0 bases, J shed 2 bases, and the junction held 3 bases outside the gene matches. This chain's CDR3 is CASSYSAGGPYEQYF. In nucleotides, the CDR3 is TGTGCCAGCAGTTACTCCGCGGGAGGTCCCTACGAGCAGTACTTC.

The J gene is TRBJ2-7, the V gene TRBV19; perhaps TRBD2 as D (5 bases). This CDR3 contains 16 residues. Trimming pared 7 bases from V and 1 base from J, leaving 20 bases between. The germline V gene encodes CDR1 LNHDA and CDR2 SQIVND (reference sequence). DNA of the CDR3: TGTGCCAGTATAGGCGACCGAGGGCCTGGGTCCTACGAGCAGTACTTC. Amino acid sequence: CASIGDRGPGSYEQYF.

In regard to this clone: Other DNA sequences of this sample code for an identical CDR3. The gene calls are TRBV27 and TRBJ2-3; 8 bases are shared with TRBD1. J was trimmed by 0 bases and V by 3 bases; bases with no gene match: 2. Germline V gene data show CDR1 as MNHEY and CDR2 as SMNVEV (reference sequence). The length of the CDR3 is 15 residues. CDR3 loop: CASSLGQASTDTQYF. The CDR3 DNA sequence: TGTGCCAGCAGTTTGGGACAGGCCAGCACAGATACGCAGTATTTT.

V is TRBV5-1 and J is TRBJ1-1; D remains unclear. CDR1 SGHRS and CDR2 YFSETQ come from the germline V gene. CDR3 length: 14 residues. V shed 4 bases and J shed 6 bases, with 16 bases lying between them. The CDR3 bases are TGCGCCAGCAGCATGGACGTGCGTGTGGCTGAAGCTTTCTTT. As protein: CASSMDVRVAEAFF.